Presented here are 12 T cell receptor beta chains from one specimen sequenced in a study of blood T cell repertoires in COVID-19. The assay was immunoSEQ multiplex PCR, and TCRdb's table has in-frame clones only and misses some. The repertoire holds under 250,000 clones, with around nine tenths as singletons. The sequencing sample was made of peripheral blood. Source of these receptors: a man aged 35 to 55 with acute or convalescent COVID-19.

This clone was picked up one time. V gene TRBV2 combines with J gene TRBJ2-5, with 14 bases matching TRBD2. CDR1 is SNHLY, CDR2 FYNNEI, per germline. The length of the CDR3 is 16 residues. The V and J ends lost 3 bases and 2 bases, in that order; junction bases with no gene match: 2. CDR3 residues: CASSDGTSGSQETQYF. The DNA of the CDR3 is TGTGCCAGCAGTGACGGGACTAGCGGGAGTCAAGAGACCCAGTACTTC.

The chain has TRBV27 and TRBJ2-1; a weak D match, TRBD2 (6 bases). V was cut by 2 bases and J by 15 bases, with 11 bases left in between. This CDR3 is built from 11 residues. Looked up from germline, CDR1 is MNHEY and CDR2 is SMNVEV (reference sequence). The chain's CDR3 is CASSLGGTLFF. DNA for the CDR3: TGTGCCAGCAGTTTAGGAGGGACTCTGTTCTTC.

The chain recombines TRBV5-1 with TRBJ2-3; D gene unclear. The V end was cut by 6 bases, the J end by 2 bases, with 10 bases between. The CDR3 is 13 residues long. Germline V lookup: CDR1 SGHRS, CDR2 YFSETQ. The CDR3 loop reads CASNDFYTDTQYF. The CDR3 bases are TGCGCCAGCAACGACTTTTACACAGATACGCAGTATTTT.

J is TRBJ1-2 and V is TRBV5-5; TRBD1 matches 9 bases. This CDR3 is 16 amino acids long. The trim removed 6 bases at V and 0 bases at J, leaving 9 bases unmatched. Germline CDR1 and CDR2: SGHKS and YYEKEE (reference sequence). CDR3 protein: CASTSGGTGTNYGYTF. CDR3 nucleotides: TGTGCCAGCACCTCAGGAGGGACAGGGACTAACTATGGCTACACCTTC.

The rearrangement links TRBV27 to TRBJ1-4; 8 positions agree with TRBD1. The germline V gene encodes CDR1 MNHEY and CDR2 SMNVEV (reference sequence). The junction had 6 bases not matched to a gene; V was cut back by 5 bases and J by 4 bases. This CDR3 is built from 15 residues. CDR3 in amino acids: CASSGTGGYNEKLFF. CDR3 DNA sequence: TGTGCCAGCAGTGGAACAGGGGGTTATAATGAAAAACTGTTTTTT.

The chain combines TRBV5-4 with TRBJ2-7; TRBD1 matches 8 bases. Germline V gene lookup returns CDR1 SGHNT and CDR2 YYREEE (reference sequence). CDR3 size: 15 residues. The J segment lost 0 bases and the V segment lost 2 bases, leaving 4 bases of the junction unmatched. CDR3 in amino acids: CASSLWTGNSYEQYF. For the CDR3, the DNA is TGTGCCAGCAGCTTATGGACAGGGAACTCCTACGAGCAGTACTTC.

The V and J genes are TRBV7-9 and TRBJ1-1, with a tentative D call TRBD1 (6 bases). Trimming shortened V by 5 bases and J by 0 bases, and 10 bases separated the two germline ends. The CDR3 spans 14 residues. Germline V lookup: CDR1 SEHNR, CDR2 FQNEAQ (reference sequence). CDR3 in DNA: TGTGCCAGCAGCGTCAGGGACATGAACACTGAAGCTTTCTTT. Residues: CASSVRDMNTEAFF.

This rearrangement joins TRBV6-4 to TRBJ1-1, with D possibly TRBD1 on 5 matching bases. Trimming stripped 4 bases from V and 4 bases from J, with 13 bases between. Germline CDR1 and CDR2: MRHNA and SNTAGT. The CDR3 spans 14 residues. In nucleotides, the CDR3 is TGTGCCAGCAGTGTTGGTGGGGCGTTCACTGAAGCTTTCTTT. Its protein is CASSVGGAFTEAFF.

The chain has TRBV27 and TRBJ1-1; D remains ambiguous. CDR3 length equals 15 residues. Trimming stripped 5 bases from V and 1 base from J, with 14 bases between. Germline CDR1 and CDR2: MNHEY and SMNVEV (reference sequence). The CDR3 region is CASSPRGNWNTEAFF. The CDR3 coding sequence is TGTGCCAGCAGTCCAAGAGGCAATTGGAACACTGAAGCTTTCTTT.

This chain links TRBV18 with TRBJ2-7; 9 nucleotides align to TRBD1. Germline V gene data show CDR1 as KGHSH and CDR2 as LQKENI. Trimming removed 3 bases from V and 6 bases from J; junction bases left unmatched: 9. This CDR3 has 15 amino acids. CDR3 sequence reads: CASSPIRDRASEQYF. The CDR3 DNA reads TGTGCCAGCTCACCGATCCGGGACAGGGCGTCCGAGCAGTACTTC.

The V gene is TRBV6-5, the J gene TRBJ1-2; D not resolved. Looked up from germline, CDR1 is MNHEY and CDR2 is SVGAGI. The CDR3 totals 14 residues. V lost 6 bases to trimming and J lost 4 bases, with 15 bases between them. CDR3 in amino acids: CASRPSGGSYGYTF. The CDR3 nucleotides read TGTGCCAGCAGGCCCTCGGGAGGCTCCTATGGCTACACCTTC.

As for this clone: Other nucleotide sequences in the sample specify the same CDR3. The CDR3, as DNA: TGTGCCAGCAGTTTCGGCGGGAGTGGGGCCAACGTCCTGACTTTC. Amino acid sequence: CASSFGGSGANVLTF. This chain joins TRBV28 and TRBJ2-6, with TRBD2 matching over 7 bases. J lost 3 bases, V lost 3 bases, and 2 bases had no gene match. CDR1 is MDHEN and CDR2 is SYDVKM in the germline V gene. The CDR3 covers 15 residues.